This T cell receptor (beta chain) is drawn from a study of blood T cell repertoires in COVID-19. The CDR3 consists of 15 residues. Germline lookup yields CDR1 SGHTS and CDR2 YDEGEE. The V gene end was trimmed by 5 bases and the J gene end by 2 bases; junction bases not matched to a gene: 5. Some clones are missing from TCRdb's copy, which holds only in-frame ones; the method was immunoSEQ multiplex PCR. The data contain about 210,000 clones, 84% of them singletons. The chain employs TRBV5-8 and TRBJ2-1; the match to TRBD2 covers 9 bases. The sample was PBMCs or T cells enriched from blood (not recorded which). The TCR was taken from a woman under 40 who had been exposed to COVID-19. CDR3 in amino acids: CASRPREGPYNEQFF. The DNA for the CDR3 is TGTGCCAGCAGGCCGCGGGAGGGTCCCTACAATGAGCAGTTCTTC. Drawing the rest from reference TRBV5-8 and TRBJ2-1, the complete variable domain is EAGVTQSPTHLIKTRGQQATLRCSPISGHTSVYWYQQALGLGLQFLLWYDEGEERNRGNFPPRFSGRQFPNYSSELNVNALELEDSALYLCASRPREGPYNEQFFGPGTRLTVL.